This T cell receptor beta chain was identified in a study of cytomegalovirus exposure and HLA in healthy donors. Study-wide points: The study carried out a later analysis of TCR beta sequences. It associated 15,000 to 20,000 of them with specific HLA alleles at a false discovery rate of 0.05. Associated with cytomegalovirus, according to the listing, were 150 to 200 TCR beta chains.

Every donor was a healthy person donating bone marrow. Both 60 Vbeta primers and 13 Jbeta primers went into the PCR. Assay used: immunoSEQ multiplex PCR; TCRdb lists only in-frame clones, some missing. Of 90,000 to 120,000 clones listed, about 75% are singletons. This clone was seen only a few times. The antigen is unknown. With 4 bases removed from V and 0 bases from J, the gap between germline ends came to 14 bases. Germline CDR1 SGDLS, CDR2 YYNGEE. CDR3 length: 16 amino acids. This TCR came from a man in his sixties in good health and CMV-seropositive. The specimen was PBMCs. The chain links TRBV9 to TRBJ1-3; D may be TRBD1 (5 bases). DNA for the CDR3: TGTGCCAGCAGCCCCCTACAGGTGAACTCTGGAAACACCATATATTTT. It is translated as CASSPLQVNSGNTIYF.